Listed below are T cell receptor beta chains from one sample, sequenced in a study of blood T cell repertoires in COVID-19. Measured with immunoSEQ multiplex PCR; TCRdb has only the in-frame clones, and not every one. The sample has 200,000 to 250,000 clones, 86% seen once; the top ten hold about 3%. The source material was peripheral blood. These receptors were obtained from a woman under 40 who had recovered from COVID-19. The CDR3 runs from the conserved cysteine through the conserved F or W. A D gene is named only where the DNA matches it firmly. Clone size is stated in some rows and not others, as once, few, many or a class when expanded.

TRBV6-5,TRBD1,15,TRBJ2-7,NA,CASSYYRDRINEQYF,TGTGCCAGCAGTTACTACCGGGACAGGATCAACGAGCAGTACTTC
TRBV9,TRBD2,17,TRBJ2-3,few,CASSVAPAGGPVDTQYF,TGTGCCAGCAGCGTAGCTCCAGCGGGGGGGCCGGTAGATACGCAGTATTTT
TRBV14,TRBD1,15,TRBJ1-1,NA,CASSRTPGQGAEAFF,TGTGCCAGCAGCCGGACTCCTGGACAGGGGGCTGAAGCTTTCTTT
TRBV27,TRBD1,14,TRBJ1-2,once,CASSLQGANYGYTF,TGTGCCAGCAGTTTACAGGGGGCGAACTATGGCTACACCTTC
TRBV7-6,TRBD1,17,TRBJ1-4,NA,CASSSGTGGFTNEKLFF,TGTGCCAGCAGCTCCGGGACAGGGGGTTTTACTAATGAAAAACTGTTTTTT
TRBV20-1,TRBD1,12,TRBJ2-5,NA,CSACDRAETQYF,TGCAGTGCTTGTGACAGGGCGGAGACCCAGTACTTC
TRBV27,NA,15,TRBJ1-4,NA,CASSYRTDGREKLFF,TGTGCCAGCAGTTACCGGACAGATGGAAGGGAAAAACTGTTTTTT
TRBV2,NA,13,TRBJ2-5,NA,CASSGVGAETQYF,TGTGCCAGCAGTGGGGTGGGGGCAGAGACCCAGTACTTC
TRBV5-4,NA,15,TRBJ2-5,NA,CASSLRREKQETQYF,TGTGCCAGCAGCTTGAGGAGGGAGAAGCAAGAGACCCAGTACTTC
TRBV27,TRBD1,14,TRBJ1-1,NA,CASSHTGVNTEAFF,TGTGCCAGCAGCCACACAGGGGTGAACACTGAAGCTTTCTTT
TRBV2,NA,15,TRBJ2-7,few,CASSYGGKLAYEQYF,TGTGCCAGCAGTTACGGCGGAAAGTTAGCCTACGAGCAGTACTTC
TRBV5-1,TRBD1,14,TRBJ2-1,NA,CASRPGQGYNEQFF,TGCGCCAGCCGACCGGGACAGGGCTACAATGAGCAGTTCTTC
TRBV10-3,TRBD2,15,TRBJ2-2,once,CAISASGANTGELFF,TGTGCCATCAGTGCTAGCGGGGCGAACACCGGGGAGCTGTTTTTT
TRBV6-1,TRBD1,16,TRBJ1-6,once,CASSEAVGTANSPLHF,TGTGCCAGCAGTGAAGCGGTCGGGACAGCGAATTCACCCCTCCACTTT
TRBV4-1,NA,14,TRBJ2-5,NA,CASSQERTVETQYF,TGCGCCAGCAGCCAAGAAAGGACAGTTGAGACCCAGTACTTC
TRBV2,TRBD1,14,TRBJ1-2,NA,CASSRDRGNYGYTF,TGTGCCAGCAGCCGGGACAGGGGGAACTATGGCTACACCTTC
TRBV7-2,NA,17,TRBJ1-2,NA,CASSLPRDNLAPYGYTF,TGTGCCAGCAGCTTACCTCGGGACAACCTGGCCCCCTATGGCTACACCTTC
TRBV2,NA,16,TRBJ2-6,NA,CASSDPAGSGANVLTF,TGTGCCAGCAGTGATCCGGCAGGATCTGGGGCCAACGTCCTGACTTTC
TRBV19,NA,14,TRBJ2-5,NA,CASSQVGPGGAQYF,TGTGCCAGTAGTCAGGTAGGGCCCGGAGGGGCCCAGTACTTC
TRBV6-5,TRBD1,14,TRBJ2-7,NA,CASSYRDRDYEQYF,TGTGCCAGCAGTTACCGGGACAGGGACTACGAGCAGTACTTC
TRBV5-1,TRBD1,14,TRBJ1-1,NA,CASSLARTGTEAFF,TGCGCCAGCAGCTTGGCCCGGACAGGGACTGAAGCTTTCTTT
TRBV7-9,TRBD1,15,TRBJ1-4,NA,CASTSPGTGGEKLFF,TGTGCCAGCACCTCGCCCGGGACAGGGGGAGAAAAACTGTTTTTT
TRBV7-3,NA,13,TRBJ1-4,NA,CASSVASGEKLFF,TGTGCCAGCAGCGTAGCCAGTGGGGAAAAACTGTTTTTT
TRBV15,NA,12,TRBJ2-5,few,CAITRAQETQYF,TGTGCCATAACTAGGGCCCAAGAGACCCAGTACTTC
TRBV24-1,TRBD1,16,TRBJ1-1,NA,CATSDSQGTGDTEAFF,TGTGCCACCAGTGACTCCCAGGGGACAGGGGACACTGAAGCTTTCTTT
TRBV28,NA,12,TRBJ1-1,NA,CASLNRAESAFF,TGTGCCAGCTTGAACAGGGCGGAGAGCGCTTTCTTT
TRBV3-1/TRBV3-2,TRBD1,16,TRBJ2-7,NA,CASSQEGPRGLTGQYF,TGTGCCAGCAGCCAAGAGGGCCCCAGGGGGCTGACTGGTCAGTACTTC
TRBV9,NA,16,TRBJ1-5,NA,CASSPGPSGGNQPQHF,TGTGCCAGCAGCCCAGGGCCTTCGGGGGGAAATCAGCCCCAGCATTTT
TRBV6-5,TRBD1,16,TRBJ2-1,NA,CASSYRSGQGFGEQFF,TGTGCCAGCAGTTACCGGTCGGGACAGGGGTTTGGTGAGCAGTTCTTC
TRBV9,TRBD2,14,TRBJ2-7,NA,CASSAGGAGGEQYF,TGTGCCAGCAGCGCCGGGGGGGCCGGGGGTGAGCAGTACTTC
TRBV5-4,NA,16,TRBJ2-2,once,CASSLTQGRTRGELFF,TGTGCCAGCAGCTTGACACAGGGCCGAACCCGGGGGGAGCTGTTTTTT
TRBV7-3,NA,15,TRBJ2-1,NA,CASSLQTGNPGEQFF,TGTGCCAGCAGCCTCCAAACCGGGAACCCGGGTGAGCAGTTCTTC
TRBV5-1,NA,15,TRBJ2-7,NA,CASSRDQGQSYEQYF,TGCGCCAGCAGCCGCGACCAGGGTCAAAGCTACGAGCAGTACTTC
TRBV7-2,TRBD2,16,TRBJ2-1,NA,CASSLAGGGFYNEQFF,TGTGCCAGCAGCTTAGCCGGCGGGGGTTTCTACAATGAGCAGTTCTTC
TRBV4-1,TRBD1,17,TRBJ1-2,NA,CASSQDSVGQNFYGYTF,TGCGCCAGCAGCCAAGATTCTGTGGGACAGAACTTCTATGGCTACACCTTC
TRBV7-9,NA,14,TRBJ1-6,once,CASSPGLHNSPLHF,TGTGCCAGCAGCCCCGGACTTCATAATTCACCCCTCCACTTT
TRBV10-3,NA,14,TRBJ2-3,NA,CAASPQVSTDTQYF,TGTGCCGCCAGCCCTCAGGTTAGCACAGATACGCAGTATTTT
TRBV9,TRBD1,15,TRBJ1-6,few,CASSASGTANSPLHF,TGTGCCAGCAGCGCCTCCGGGACAGCTAATTCACCCCTCCACTTT
TRBV6-5,NA,13,TRBJ2-2,NA,CASSLFPSGELFF,TGTGCCAGCAGTTTGTTTCCCAGCGGGGAGCTGTTTTTT
TRBV4-1,NA,14,TRBJ2-2,NA,CASSHDTNTGELFF,TGCGCCAGCAGCCATGACACGAACACCGGGGAGCTGTTTTTT
TRBV5-1,NA,14,TRBJ2-2,NA,CASSLDTDTGELFF,TGCGCCAGCAGCTTAGACACTGACACCGGGGAGCTGTTTTTT